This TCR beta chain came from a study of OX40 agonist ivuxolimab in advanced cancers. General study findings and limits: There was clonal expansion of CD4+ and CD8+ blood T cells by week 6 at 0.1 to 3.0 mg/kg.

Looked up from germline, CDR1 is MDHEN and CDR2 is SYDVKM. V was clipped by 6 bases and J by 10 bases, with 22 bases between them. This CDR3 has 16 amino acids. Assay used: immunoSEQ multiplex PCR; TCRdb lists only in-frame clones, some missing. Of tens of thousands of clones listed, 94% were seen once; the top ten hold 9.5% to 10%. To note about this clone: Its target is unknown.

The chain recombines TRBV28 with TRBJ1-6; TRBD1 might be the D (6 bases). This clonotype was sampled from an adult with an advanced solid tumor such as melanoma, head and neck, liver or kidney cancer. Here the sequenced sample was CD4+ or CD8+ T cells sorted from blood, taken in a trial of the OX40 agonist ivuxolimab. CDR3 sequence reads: CASRLTALDGGSPLHF. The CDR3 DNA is TGTGCCAGCAGACTCACCGCCCTCGACGGGGGCTCACCCCTCCACTTT.